A single sample gave rise to the 28 T cell receptor beta chains below, sequenced in a study of CD8+CD57+ T cells in acquired aplastic anemia. Patients included in sequencing had previously demonstrated CD8+CD57+ cell expansion by flow cytometry. The use of genomic DNA as template underpinned the TCR beta VDJ and CDR3 profiling. TCRdb re-called the reads through MiXCR, storing one row per CDR3 protein. The profile shows a few hundred thousand distinct CDR3 sequences, roughly 53% of them singletons. The sample taken for sequencing was sorted CD4+, CD8+, or CD8+CD57+ T cells (not recorded which) from PBMCs. The source of these receptors is a human donor with aplastic anemia.

This clonotype was observed a few times. The V and J genes are TRBV2 and TRBJ1-2, with 7 bases identical to TRBD1. J gave up 4 bases and V 4 bases, and 3 bases lay outside the gene matches. The CDR3 extends over 13 amino acids. Germline CDR1 and CDR2: SNHLY and FYNNEI. CDR3 sequence reads: CASSVRQGYGYTF. In DNA form, the CDR3 reads TGTGCCAGCAGTGTGAGACAGGGCTATGGCTACACCTTC.

The V gene is TRBV7-2, the J gene TRBJ2-5; 10 bases fit TRBD2. The CDR3 spans 17 residues. Germline V lookup: CDR1 SGHTA, CDR2 FQGNSA. After removal of 4 bases from V and 5 bases from J, the junction contained 13 bases not matched to a gene. The DNA of the CDR3 is TGTGCCAGCAGCTCGTCCGCTAGCGGGGGCAGTTGGGAGACCCAGTACTTC. Translation: CASSSSASGGSWETQYF.

This clonotype was recorded many times. The CDR3 is CASTPDLGANVLTF. The CDR3 region has the DNA TGTGCCAGCACGCCGGACCTTGGGGCCAACGTCCTGACTTTC. The V call is TRBV2, the J call TRBJ2-6, with D hard to call. Germline V lookup: CDR1 SNHLY, CDR2 FYNNEI. The CDR3 loop spans 14 amino acids. V was clipped by 7 bases and J by 3 bases, with 10 bases between them.

This clonotype occurred many times. The CDR3 here is CSARQGKSAGDQPQHF. In DNA form, the CDR3 reads TGCAGTGCTAGACAAGGGAAGTCAGCGGGAGATCAGCCCCAGCATTTT. The gene calls are TRBV20-1 and TRBJ1-5; no definite D call. The CDR3 consists of 16 residues. V shed 2 bases and J shed 5 bases, with 19 bases lying between them. CDR1 DFQATT and CDR2 SNEGSKA come from the germline V gene (reference sequence).

The table lists this clonotype with many counts. The V call is TRBV27, the J call TRBJ2-7, with D perhaps TRBD2 (6 bases). Germline CDR1 reads MNHEY; CDR2 reads SMNVEV (reference sequence). The ends were cut back, 6 bases at V and 6 bases at J, with 18 bases in the middle. This CDR3 comprises 14 residues. DNA for the CDR3: TGTGCCAGCAGGGTCCACGGGACTCTAAGCGAGCAGTACTTC. Encoded protein: CASRVHGTLSEQYF.

The V call is TRBV7-3, the J call TRBJ2-7, with D possibly matching TRBD1 (6 bases). The ends were cut back, 5 bases at V and 0 bases at J, with 17 bases in the middle. In germline, CDR1 is SGHTA, CDR2 FQGTGA. This CDR3 is built from 16 residues. The CDR3 spells CASSQHPGQISYEQYF. The CDR3 DNA reads as TGTGCCAGCAGCCAACATCCCGGACAGATCTCCTACGAGCAGTACTTC.

This clonotype was observed many times. The chain is built from TRBV12-3 or TRBV12-4 and TRBJ2-1, with TRBD2 as a possible D gene (7 bases). The CDR3 is 16 residues long. V gave up 1 base and J gave up 2 bases, with 12 bases separating them. The CDR3: CASSLGGGFTYNEQFF. The DNA for the CDR3 is TGTGCCAGCAGTTTAGGGGGGGGCTTCACCTACAATGAGCAGTTCTTC.

This clonotype was detected ten times or more. The rearrangement links TRBV20-1 to TRBJ2-7, with a tentative D call TRBD1 (5 bases). The V gene's germline CDR1 is DFQATT and CDR2 SNEGSKA (reference sequence). Between the trimmed V and J ends, which lost 1 base and 4 bases, there was a span of 20 bases. The CDR3 is 16 residues long. CDR3 sequence (DNA): TGCAGTGCTAGAGCCATGGGTAGGGGCAATGCATACGAGCAGTACTTC. Amino acid sequence: CSARAMGRGNAYEQYF.

The chain has TRBV6-1 and TRBJ1-2; D perhaps matches TRBD1 (5 bases). V was trimmed by 6 bases and J by 5 bases, leaving 25 bases between them. The CDR3 is made up of 17 amino acids. The germline V gene encodes CDR1 MNHNS and CDR2 SASEGT. CDR3 loop: CASRPASNRPGKYGYTF. CDR3 DNA sequence: TGTGCCAGCAGGCCCGCCTCCAACAGGCCTGGTAAATATGGCTACACCTTC.

This clonotype turned up a few times. J is TRBJ2-3 and V is TRBV18; no firm D call. Trimming took 2 bases from V and 0 from J, leaving 3 bases between them. CDR1 and CDR2 from the germline V gene are KGHSH and LQKENI. CDR3 size: 13 residues. CDR3 in DNA: TGTGCCAGCTCACCATCTAGCACAGATACGCAGTATTTT. This gives the protein CASSPSSTDTQYF.

The rearrangement joins TRBV20-1 to TRBJ1-2, with 9 bases aligning to TRBD1. CDR1 is DFQATT and CDR2 is SNEGSKA in the germline V gene (reference sequence). Germline trimming cut 3 bases from V and 4 bases from J; bases unmatched to any gene: 3. This CDR3 has 13 amino acids. CDR3 coding DNA: TGCAGTGCTAGCGACAGGGGGTCCTATGGCTACACCTTC. As protein: CSASDRGSYGYTF.

This clonotype was found a few times. This rearrangement joins TRBV12-5 to TRBJ1-1, with D unclear. Per germline, CDR1 LGHNT and CDR2 FRNRAP. This CDR3 is 13 amino acids long. CDR3 amino acids: CASSPQLNTEAFF. In DNA form, the CDR3 reads TGTGCCAGCTCACCCCAGCTGAACACTGAAGCTTTCTTT.

The chain couples TRBV5-1 to TRBJ2-7; possibly TRBD1 for D (6 bases). The CDR3 consists of 14 residues. V was clipped by 0 bases and J by 5 bases, with 12 bases between them. The germline CDR1 and CDR2 sequences are SGHRS and YFSETQ. The CDR3 protein is CASSLGRGINEQYF. In nucleotides, the CDR3 is TGCGCCAGCAGCTTGGGCAGGGGAATAAACGAGCAGTACTTC.

The table lists this clonotype with many counts. This chain uses TRBV9 with TRBJ2-1; maybe TRBD2 (6 bases). Germline V gives CDR1 SGDLS, CDR2 YYNGEE. The CDR3 consists of 16 residues. V was clipped by 0 bases and J by 3 bases, with 13 bases between them. The DNA of the CDR3 is TGTGCCAGCAGCGTAGGGGGTAGCGGACTCTACAATGAGCAGTTCTTC. Residues: CASSVGGSGLYNEQFF. The full variable domain, its missing parts supplied by reference TRBV9 and TRBJ2-1, is DSGVTQTPKHLITATGQRVTLRCSPRSGDLSVYWYQQSLDQGLQFLIQYYNGEERAKGNILERFSAQQFPDLHSELNLSSLELGDSALYFCASSVGGSGLYNEQFFGPGTRLTVL.

This clonotype was detected many times. The J gene is TRBJ2-3, the V gene TRBV2; D possibly corresponds to TRBD2 (7 bases). Germline V gives CDR1 SNHLY, CDR2 FYNNEI. Trimming cost V 5 bases and J 2 bases, with 23 bases left between them. The CDR3 runs to 18 residues. DNA for the CDR3: TGTGCCAGCAGTAGGGGTACGAGCTCGGGGGGCTTCACAGATACGCAGTATTTT. It codes for CASSRGTSSGGFTDTQYF.

The rearrangement links TRBV29-1 to TRBJ2-2; D remains ambiguous. Trimming stripped 4 bases from V and 1 base from J, with 10 bases between. Germline lookup yields CDR1 SQVTM and CDR2 ANQGSEA. CDR3 size: 14 residues. CDR3 sequence (DNA): TGCAGCGTTGGGACCCCAATGAACACCGGGGAGCTGTTTTTT. It codes for CSVGTPMNTGELFF.

This clonotype was counted many times. The chain employs TRBV20-1 and TRBJ2-5, with D perhaps assigned TRBD1 or TRBD2 (5 bases each). Trimming stripped 3 bases from V and 2 bases from J, with 13 bases between. Germline CDR1 and CDR2: DFQATT and SNEGSKA (reference sequence). This CDR3 region has 14 residues. As DNA, the CDR3 is TGCAGTGCTAGTCGGGACGGATTACAAGAGACCCAGTACTTC. Protein product: CSASRDGLQETQYF.

This clonotype came up many times. V and J are TRBV2 and TRBJ1-1, with a possible D match to TRBD1 (5 bases). The germline CDR1 and CDR2 sequences are SNHLY and FYNNEI. V lost 6 bases and J 7 bases, leaving 15 bases between the germline ends. CDR3 size: 13 residues. The CDR3: CASRNQGVNEAFF. The DNA for the CDR3 is TGTGCCAGCAGAAACCAGGGAGTGAATGAAGCTTTCTTT.

CDR3: CASSPTENTGGRTGGRNYGYTF. The CDR3 bases are TGTGCCAGCAGCCCGACAGAGAACACCGGGGGGAGGACAGGGGGGCGAAACTATGGCTACACCTTC. The chain links TRBV7-2 to TRBJ1-2; the match to TRBD1 covers 10 bases. The CDR3 extends over 22 amino acids. The junction had 26 bases not matched to a gene; V was cut back by 5 bases and J by 2 bases. CDR1 and CDR2 (germline): SGHTA, FQGNSA.

Ten or more counts support this clonotype. This chain uses TRBV19 with TRBJ2-5, with D unresolved. V was pared by 6 bases and J by 0 bases, with 8 bases between. The CDR3 runs 13 residues. Germline V gives CDR1 LNHDA, CDR2 SQIVND (reference sequence). CDR3: CASRNSHQETQYF. The CDR3, as DNA: TGTGCCAGTAGGAACAGCCACCAAGAGACCCAGTACTTC.

This clonotype was observed at least ten times. This rearrangement joins TRBV7-9 to TRBJ2-3, with unresolved D. Deletions cut 5 bases from V and 6 bases from J, with 12 bases between. The CDR3 extends over 13 amino acids. Germline assignment: CDR1 SEHNR and CDR2 FQNEAQ (reference sequence). DNA of the CDR3: TGTGCCAGCAGCCTAATGGTGGGCGATACGCAGTATTTT. It yields the protein CASSLMVGDTQYF.

In this sample, this clonotype turned up many times. The gene calls are TRBV20-1 and TRBJ2-1; possibly TRBD1 for D (6 bases). The CDR3 length is 12 residues. V gave up 2 bases and J gave up 7 bases, with 9 bases separating them. CDR1 DFQATT and CDR2 SNEGSKA come from the germline V gene (reference sequence). CDR3 sequence: CSARRQENEQFF. The CDR3 DNA sequence: TGCAGTGCTAGAAGACAGGAGAATGAGCAGTTCTTC.

The chain combines TRBV7-8 with TRBJ1-1; the D gene is possibly TRBD1 (6 bases). Germline lookup yields CDR1 SGHVS and CDR2 FQNEAQ. The V end lost 6 bases, the J end lost 4 bases, and 15 bases lay between the germline ends. CDR3 size: 14 residues. The CDR3 sequence: CASSPRQVRTEAFF. In nucleotides, the CDR3 is TGTGCCAGCAGTCCAAGACAGGTGCGCACTGAAGCTTTCTTT.

A note on this clonotype: The germline gene is not matched at one end of the junction; a read error may be the cause. The chain couples TRBV9 to TRBJ2-7, with D maybe TRBD1 (6 bases). Germline loops: CDR1 SGDLS, CDR2 YYNGEE. The CDR3 spans 13 residues. The CDR3 nucleotides are TGTGCCAGCAGCGGGCAGGGGTCCTTCGAGCAGTACTTC. Protein: CASSGQGSFEQYF.

This sequence joins TRBV19 and TRBJ1-5; the match to TRBD1 covers 9 bases. V was clipped by 5 bases and J by 1 base; unmatched bases: 6. CDR1 is LNHDA and CDR2 is SQIVND in the germline V gene (reference sequence). This CDR3 region has 16 residues. The CDR3 here is CASSQQGAWSNQPQHF. CDR3 in DNA: TGTGCCAGTAGTCAACAGGGGGCTTGGAGCAATCAGCCCCAGCATTTT.

CDR3 sequence (DNA): TGCAGCTTGGAGGTTGGCGGTAACACCGGGGAGCTGTTTTTT. It specifies CSLEVGGNTGELFF. The chain links TRBV29-1 to TRBJ2-2; possibly TRBD2 for D (5 bases). The V and J ends lost 8 bases and 2 bases respectively, with 15 bases between them. From germline, CDR1 is SQVTM and CDR2 ANQGSEA. The length of the CDR3 is 14 residues.

The sample holds many counts of this clonotype. The chain combines TRBV9 with TRBJ2-2, with 8 bases lining up with TRBD1. CDR1 is SGDLS and CDR2 is YYNGEE in the germline V gene. V lost 4 bases, J lost 1 base, and 3 bases stayed unmatched. The CDR3 is 15 amino acids. CDR3 loop: CASSPQGGNTGELFF. The CDR3 nucleotides are TGTGCCAGCAGCCCACAGGGGGGGAACACCGGGGAGCTGTTTTTT.

This clonotype was seen many times. The V gene is TRBV5-1, the J gene TRBJ2-6; no clear D. CDR1 is SGHRS, CDR2 YFSETQ, per germline. Trimming left V 0 bases short and J 12 bases short, with 7 bases between. The CDR3 has 12 amino acids. CDR3 in amino acids: CASSLGPGVLTF. The CDR3 DNA sequence: TGCGCCAGCAGCTTGGGCCCCGGCGTCCTGACTTTC. Drawing the rest from reference TRBV5-1 and TRBJ2-6, the complete variable domain is KAGVTQTPRYLIKTRGQQVTLSCSPISGHRSVSWYQQTPGQGLQFLFEYFSETQRNKGNFPGRFSGRQFSNSRSEMNVSTLELGDSALYLCASSLGPGVLTFGAGSRLTVL.